This entry is about one T cell receptor beta chain. The data were taken from a study of T cell changes during pregnancy in multiple sclerosis. The protocol was immunoSEQ multiplex PCR, while the TCRdb copy is restricted to in-frame clones and leaves out a portion. The sample holds about 77,000 clones, 89% seen once. Germline trimming cut 4 bases from V and 3 bases from J; bases unmatched to any gene: 5. Per germline, CDR1 LGHNA and CDR2 YNFKEQ. This CDR3 has 14 amino acids. V and J are TRBV4-2 and TRBJ1-1; TRBD1 matches at 7 bases. The TCR was taken from a female donor with multiple sclerosis, enrolled in a pregnancy study. Material: peripheral blood, obtained before pregnancy. CDR3 residues: CASSRQGDDTEAFF. Here the CDR3 DNA reads TGTGCCAGCAGCCGACAGGGTGATGACACTGAAGCTTTCTTT.